Listed below are T cell receptor beta chains from one sample, sequenced in a study of shared clonotypes between healthy human individuals. Sequencing was performed with immunoSEQ multiplex PCR; in TCRdb, only in-frame clones are kept and a portion is missing. This table has 1,400,000 or so clones, approximately 98.5% appearing once. Sequencing used naive CD4+ T cells sorted from blood. These TCRs come from a man aged 25 to 40 in good health. Both conserved end residues are part of each CDR3. A D gene is named only where the DNA matches it firmly. Size tells how often a clone was seen (once, few, many) or the class of an expanded clone, and some rows leave it out.

J gene	D gene	V gene	clone size	CDR3 length	CDR3 DNA	CDR3 protein
TRBJ2-7	.	TRBV6-5	.	15	TGTGCCAGCAGTTACTCGAGGTCGGAGGAGTACGAGCAGTACTTC	CASSYSRSEEYEQYF
TRBJ1-3	.	TRBV2	.	14	TGTGCCAGCAGTGGTGAGGGGGCTGGAAACACCATATATTTT	CASSGEGAGNTIYF
TRBJ2-1	TRBD2	TRBV19	.	18	TGTGCCAGTAGCCCCCGGTTTCCAACGGGAGGGGACTACAATGAGCAGTTCTTC	CASSPRFPTGGDYNEQFF
TRBJ1-2	TRBD1	TRBV18	.	14	TGTGCCAGCTCACCAGGGACAGTTAACTATGGCTACACCTTC	CASSPGTVNYGYTF
TRBJ2-7	.	TRBV30	.	14	TGTGCCTGGAAAAGTACCCAAAGCTCCTACGAGCAGTACTTC	CAWKSTQSSYEQYF
TRBJ2-3	.	TRBV7-6	.	14	TGTGCCAGCAGCTTAGCCGAAGTTCCTCATGCGCAGTATTTT	CASSLAEVPHAQYF
TRBJ1-2	.	TRBV28	.	15	TGTGCCAGCAGTTTACGGGACCCGAAGGTCTATGGCTACACCTTC	CASSLRDPKVYGYTF
TRBJ2-7	TRBD1	TRBV10-3	.	14	TGTGCCATCAGATCCGGGACAGGGTCCTACGAGCAGTACTTC	CAIRSGTGSYEQYF
TRBJ2-3	TRBD1	TRBV11-2	.	17	TGTGCCAGCAGCCCATTTCCGGGACAGGGGGCATCGGATACGCAGTATTTT	CASSPFPGQGASDTQYF
TRBJ2-7	.	TRBV27	.	13	TGTGCCAGCAGCAGAGGGGTAACCTACGAGCAGTACTTC	CASSRGVTYEQYF
TRBJ2-1	TRBD1	TRBV5-1	.	15	TGCGCCAGCAGCTCGGGGGTGGCAGGGGGCCACGAGCAGTTCTTC	CASSSGVAGGHEQFF
TRBJ2-7	TRBD1	TRBV11-1	.	15	TGTGCCAGCAGCCGAGACAGGGGGCGCGCCTACGAGCAGTACTTC	CASSRDRGRAYEQYF
TRBJ2-1	.	TRBV9	.	13	TGTGCCAGCAGCGTAGTACAGGACAATGAGCAGTTCTTC	CASSVVQDNEQFF
TRBJ1-3	.	TRBV18	.	16	TGTGCCAGCTCTCCTAAGACGGTGGGCTCTGGAAACACCATATATTTT	CASSPKTVGSGNTIYF
TRBJ2-2	TRBD1	TRBV28	.	16	TGTGCCAGCATTCTAGCCGGGACAGGGGCTAACGGGGAGCTGTTTTTT	CASILAGTGANGELFF
TRBJ1-1	TRBD1	TRBV6-1	once	15	TGTGCCAGCAGTGAAGGGGGGACAGGGTATGGCGAAGCTTTCTTT	CASSEGGTGYGEAFF
TRBJ2-7	.	TRBV19	.	14	TGTGCCAGTAGTACTACCGGACGTAACTACGAGCAGTACTTC	CASSTTGRNYEQYF